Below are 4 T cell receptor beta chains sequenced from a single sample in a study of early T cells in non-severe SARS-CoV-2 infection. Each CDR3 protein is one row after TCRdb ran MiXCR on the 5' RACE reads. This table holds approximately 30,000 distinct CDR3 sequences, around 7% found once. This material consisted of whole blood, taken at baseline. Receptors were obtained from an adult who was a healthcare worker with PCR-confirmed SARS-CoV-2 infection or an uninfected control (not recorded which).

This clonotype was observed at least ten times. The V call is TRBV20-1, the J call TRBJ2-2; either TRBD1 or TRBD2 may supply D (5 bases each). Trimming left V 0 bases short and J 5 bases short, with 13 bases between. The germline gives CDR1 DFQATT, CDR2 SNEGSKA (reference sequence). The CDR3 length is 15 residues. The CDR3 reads CSARDAGRRTGELFF. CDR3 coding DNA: TGCAGTGCTAGAGATGCAGGGAGACGAACCGGGGAGCTGTTTTTT.

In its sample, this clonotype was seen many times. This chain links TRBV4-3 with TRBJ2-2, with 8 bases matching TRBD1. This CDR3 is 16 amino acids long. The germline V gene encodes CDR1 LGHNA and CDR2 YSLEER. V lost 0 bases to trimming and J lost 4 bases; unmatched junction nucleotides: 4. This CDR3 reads CASSQDNRGFTGELFF. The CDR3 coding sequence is TGCGCCAGCAGCCAAGATAACAGGGGGTTCACCGGGGAGCTGTTTTTT.

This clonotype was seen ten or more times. The CDR3 here is CATTGSETEAFF. The CDR3 bases are TGTGCCACGACAGGGTCTGAGACTGAAGCTTTCTTT. The chain is built from TRBV10-3 and TRBJ1-1; 7 bases fit TRBD1. The CDR3 loop spans 12 amino acids. From germline, CDR1 is ENHRY and CDR2 SYGVKD. The V gene end was trimmed by 10 bases and the J gene end by 5 bases; junction bases not matched to a gene: 7.

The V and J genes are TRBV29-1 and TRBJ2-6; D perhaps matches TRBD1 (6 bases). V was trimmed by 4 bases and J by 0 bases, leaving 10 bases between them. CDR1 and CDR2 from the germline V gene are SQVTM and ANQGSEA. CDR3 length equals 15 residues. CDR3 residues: CSVGQDLSGANVLTF. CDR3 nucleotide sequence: TGCAGCGTTGGACAGGACCTCTCTGGGGCCAACGTCCTGACTTTC.